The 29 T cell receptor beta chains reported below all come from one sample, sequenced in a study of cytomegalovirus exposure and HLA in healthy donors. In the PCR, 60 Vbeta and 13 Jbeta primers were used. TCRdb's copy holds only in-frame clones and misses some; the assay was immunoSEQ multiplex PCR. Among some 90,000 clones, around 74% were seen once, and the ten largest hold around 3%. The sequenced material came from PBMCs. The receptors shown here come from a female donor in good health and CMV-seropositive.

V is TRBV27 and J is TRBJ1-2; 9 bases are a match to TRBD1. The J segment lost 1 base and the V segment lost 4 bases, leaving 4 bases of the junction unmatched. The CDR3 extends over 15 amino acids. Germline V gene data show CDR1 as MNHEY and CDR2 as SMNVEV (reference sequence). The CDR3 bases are TGTGCCAGCAGTTCGACGACAGGGGGTAACTATGGCTACACCTTC. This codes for CASSSTTGGNYGYTF.

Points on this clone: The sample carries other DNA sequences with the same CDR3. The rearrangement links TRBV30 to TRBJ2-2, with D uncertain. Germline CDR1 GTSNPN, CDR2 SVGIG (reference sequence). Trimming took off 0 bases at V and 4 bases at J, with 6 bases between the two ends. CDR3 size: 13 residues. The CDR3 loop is CAWSVYSTGELFF. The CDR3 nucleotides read TGTGCCTGGAGTGTGTACAGCACCGGGGAGCTGTTTTTT.

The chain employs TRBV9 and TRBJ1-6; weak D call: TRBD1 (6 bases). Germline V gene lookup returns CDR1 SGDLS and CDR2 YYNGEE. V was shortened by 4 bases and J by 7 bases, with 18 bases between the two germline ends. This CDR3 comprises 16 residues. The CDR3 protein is CASSLPGHPHNSPLHF. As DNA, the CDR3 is TGTGCCAGCAGCCTCCCGGGACATCCACACAATTCACCCCTCCACTTT.

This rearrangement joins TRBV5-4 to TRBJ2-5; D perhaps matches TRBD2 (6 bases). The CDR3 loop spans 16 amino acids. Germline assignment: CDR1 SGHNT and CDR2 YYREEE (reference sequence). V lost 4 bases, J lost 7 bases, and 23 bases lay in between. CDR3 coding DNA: TGTGCCAGCAGCCTTAGCGGTCCCCGGGGTATCGCGACCCAGTACTTC. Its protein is CASSLSGPRGIATQYF.

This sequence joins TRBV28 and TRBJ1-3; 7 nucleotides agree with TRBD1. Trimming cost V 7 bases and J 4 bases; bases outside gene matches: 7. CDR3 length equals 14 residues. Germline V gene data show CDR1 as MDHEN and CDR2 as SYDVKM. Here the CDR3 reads CASNENRGGNTIYF. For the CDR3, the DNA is TGTGCCAGCAACGAGAACAGGGGAGGAAACACCATATATTTT.

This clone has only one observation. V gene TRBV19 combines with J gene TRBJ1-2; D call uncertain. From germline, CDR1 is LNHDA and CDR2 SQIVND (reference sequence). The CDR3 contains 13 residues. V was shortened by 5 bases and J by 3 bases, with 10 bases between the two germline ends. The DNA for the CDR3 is TGTGCCAGTAGTCGACGCGGGGACTATGGCTACACCTTC. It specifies CASSRRGDYGYTF.

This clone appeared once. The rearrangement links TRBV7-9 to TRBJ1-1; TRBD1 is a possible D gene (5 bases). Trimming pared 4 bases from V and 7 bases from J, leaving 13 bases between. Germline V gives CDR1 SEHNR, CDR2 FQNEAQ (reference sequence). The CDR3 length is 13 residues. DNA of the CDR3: TGTGCCAGCAGCTGGAACCAGGGTGGTGAAGCTTTCTTT. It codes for CASSWNQGGEAFF.

The CDR3 DNA is TGTGCCTGGAGTGTGGGGGGGACTGAAAAACTGTTTTTT. It yields the protein CAWSVGGTEKLFF. This sequence joins TRBV30 and TRBJ1-4; perhaps TRBD1 as D (5 bases). The CDR3 is made up of 13 amino acids. The V end lost 0 bases, the J end lost 7 bases, and 9 bases lay between the germline ends. Per the germline V gene, CDR1 is GTSNPN and CDR2 is SVGIG (reference sequence). Complete variable domain (other parts from reference TRBV30 and TRBJ1-4): SQTIHQWPATLVQPVGSPLSLECTVEGTSNPNLYWYRQAAGRGLQLLFYSVGIGQISSEVPQNLSASRPQDRQFILSSKKLLLSDSGFYLCAWSVGGTEKLFFGSGTQLSVL.

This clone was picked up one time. CDR3 sequence reads: CASSPGWVTSYEQYF. The CDR3 DNA reads as TGTGCCAGCAGCCCCGGGTGGGTTACTTCCTACGAGCAGTACTTC. V is TRBV7-2 and J is TRBJ2-7; D unresolved. The CDR3 has 15 residues. In germline, CDR1 is SGHTA, CDR2 FQGNSA. V was clipped by 5 bases and J by 1 base, with 15 bases between them.

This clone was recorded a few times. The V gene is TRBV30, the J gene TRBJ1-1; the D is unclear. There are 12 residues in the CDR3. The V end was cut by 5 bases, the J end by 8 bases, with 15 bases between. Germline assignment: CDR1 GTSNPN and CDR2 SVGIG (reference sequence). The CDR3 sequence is CAWAPGRGEAFF. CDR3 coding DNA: TGTGCCTGGGCCCCAGGCCGGGGAGAAGCTTTCTTT.

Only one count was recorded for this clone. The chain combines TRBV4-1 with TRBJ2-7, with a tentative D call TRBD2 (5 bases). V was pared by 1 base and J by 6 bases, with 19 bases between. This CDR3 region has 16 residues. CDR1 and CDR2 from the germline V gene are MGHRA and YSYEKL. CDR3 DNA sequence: TGCGCCAGCAGCCAAGGGAGAGGCAGGACGGGATCCGAGCAGTACTTC. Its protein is CASSQGRGRTGSEQYF.

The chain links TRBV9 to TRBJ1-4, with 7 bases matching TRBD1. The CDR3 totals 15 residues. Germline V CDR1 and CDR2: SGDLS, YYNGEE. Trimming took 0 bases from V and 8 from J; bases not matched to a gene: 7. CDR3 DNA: TGTGCCAGCAGCGTAGAGGGACAGCTTCGGGAAAAACTGTTTTTT. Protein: CASSVEGQLREKLFF.

Here the CDR3 reads CASSSLAGSWEQYF. The CDR3, as DNA: TGTGCCAGCAGTTCCCTGGCGGGAAGCTGGGAGCAGTACTTC. This chain joins TRBV11-2 and TRBJ2-7; D possibly corresponds to TRBD2 (6 bases). Trimming took 6 bases from V and 7 from J, leaving 19 bases between them. Germline V gene sequence: CDR1 SGHAT, CDR2 FQNNGV. The CDR3 has 14 residues.

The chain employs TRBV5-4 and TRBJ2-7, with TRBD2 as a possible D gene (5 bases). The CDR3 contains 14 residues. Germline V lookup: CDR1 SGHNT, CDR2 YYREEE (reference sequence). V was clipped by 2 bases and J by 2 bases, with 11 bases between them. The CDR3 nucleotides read TGTGCCAGCAGCTTTAGCGAGGGAGCCTACGAGCAGTACTTC. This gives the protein CASSFSEGAYEQYF.

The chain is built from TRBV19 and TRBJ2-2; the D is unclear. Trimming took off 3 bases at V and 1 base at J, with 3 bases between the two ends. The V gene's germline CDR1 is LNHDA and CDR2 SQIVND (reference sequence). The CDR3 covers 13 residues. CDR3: CASSMRNTGELFF. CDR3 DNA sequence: TGTGCCAGTAGTATGCGGAACACCGGGGAGCTGTTTTTT.

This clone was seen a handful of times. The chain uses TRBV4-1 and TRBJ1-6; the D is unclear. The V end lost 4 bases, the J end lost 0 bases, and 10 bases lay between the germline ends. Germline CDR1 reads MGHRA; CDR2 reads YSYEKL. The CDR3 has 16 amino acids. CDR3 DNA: TGCGCCAGCAGCCTGAGAATTAGCTCCTATAATTCACCCCTCCACTTT. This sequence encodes CASSLRISSYNSPLHF.

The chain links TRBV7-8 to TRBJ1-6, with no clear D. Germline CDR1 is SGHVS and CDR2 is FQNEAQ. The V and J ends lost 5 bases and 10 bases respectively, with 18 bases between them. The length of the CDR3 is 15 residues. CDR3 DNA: TGTGCCAGCAGCGCCTCGGCGGGTATAAGGTCACCCCTCCACTTT. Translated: CASSASAGIRSPLHF.

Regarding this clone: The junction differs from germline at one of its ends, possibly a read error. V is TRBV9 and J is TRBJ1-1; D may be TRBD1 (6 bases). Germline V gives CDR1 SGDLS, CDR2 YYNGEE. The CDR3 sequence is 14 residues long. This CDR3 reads CASSVGGLNPEAFF. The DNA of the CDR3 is TGTGCCAGCAGCGTGGGGGGGCTGAACCCTGAAGCTTTCTTT. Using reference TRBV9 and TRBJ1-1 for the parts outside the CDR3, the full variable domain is DSGVTQTPKHLITATGQRVTLRCSPRSGDLSVYWYQQSLDQGLQFLIQYYNGEERAKGNILERFSAQQFPDLHSELNLSSLELGDSALYFCASSVGGLNPEAFFGQGTRLTVV.

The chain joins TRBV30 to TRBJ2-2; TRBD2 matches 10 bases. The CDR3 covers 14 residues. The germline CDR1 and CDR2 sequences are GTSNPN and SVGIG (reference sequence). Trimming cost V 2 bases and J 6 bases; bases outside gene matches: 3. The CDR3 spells CAWSLGLASGELFF. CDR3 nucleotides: TGTGCCTGGAGTTTGGGACTAGCGTCCGGGGAGCTGTTTTTT.

The CDR3, as DNA: TGTGCCAGCAGTACCGGGACAGGGGGCGAGCAGTACTTC. The encoded protein is CASSTGTGGEQYF. The chain couples TRBV6-6 to TRBJ2-7, with TRBD1 identical over 11 bases. The germline CDR1 and CDR2 sequences are MNHNY and SVGAGI (reference sequence). This CDR3 has 13 residues. Trimming at V came to 5 bases and at J to 6 bases, leaving 3 bases not matched to a gene.

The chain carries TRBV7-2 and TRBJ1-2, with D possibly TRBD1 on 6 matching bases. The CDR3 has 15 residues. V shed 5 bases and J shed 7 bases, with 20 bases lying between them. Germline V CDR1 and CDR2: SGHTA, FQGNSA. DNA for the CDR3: TGTGCCAGCAGCGGACGGACAGTTTCCGGACTTGGCTACACCTTC. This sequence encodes CASSGRTVSGLGYTF.

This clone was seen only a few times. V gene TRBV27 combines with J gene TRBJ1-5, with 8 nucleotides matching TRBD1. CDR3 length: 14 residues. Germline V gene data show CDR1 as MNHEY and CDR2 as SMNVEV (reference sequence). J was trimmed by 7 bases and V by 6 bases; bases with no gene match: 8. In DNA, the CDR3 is TGTGCCAGCAGAGACAGGGGAGGATACCAGCCCCAGCATTTT. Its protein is CASRDRGGYQPQHF.

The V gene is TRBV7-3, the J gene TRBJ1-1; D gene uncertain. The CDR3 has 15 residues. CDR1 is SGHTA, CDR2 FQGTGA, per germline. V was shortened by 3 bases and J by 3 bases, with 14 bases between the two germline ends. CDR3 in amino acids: CASSFPRGGHTEAFF. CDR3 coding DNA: TGTGCCAGCAGCTTCCCCAGAGGAGGTCACACTGAAGCTTTCTTT.

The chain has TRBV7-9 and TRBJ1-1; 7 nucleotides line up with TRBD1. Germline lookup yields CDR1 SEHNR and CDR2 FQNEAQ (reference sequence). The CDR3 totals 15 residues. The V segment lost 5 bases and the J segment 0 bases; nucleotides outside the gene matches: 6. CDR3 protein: CASSRRGQLNTEAFF. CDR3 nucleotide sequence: TGTGCCAGCAGCCGTAGGGGACAGCTGAACACTGAAGCTTTCTTT.

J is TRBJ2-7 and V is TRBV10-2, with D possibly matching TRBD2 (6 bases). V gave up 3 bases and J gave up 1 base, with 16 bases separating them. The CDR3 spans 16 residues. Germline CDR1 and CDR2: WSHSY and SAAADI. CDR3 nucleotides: TGCGCCAGCAGTGACCCCGCGGAGGGCTCTTCCTACGAGCAGTACTTC. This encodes CASSDPAEGSSYEQYF.

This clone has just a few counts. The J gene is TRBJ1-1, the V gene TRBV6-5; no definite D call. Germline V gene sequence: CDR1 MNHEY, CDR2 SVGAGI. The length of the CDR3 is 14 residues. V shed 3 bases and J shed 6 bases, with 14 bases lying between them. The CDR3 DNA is TGTGCCAGCAGTTATACGGTCCAGGTCGCTGAAGCTTTCTTT. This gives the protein CASSYTVQVAEAFF.

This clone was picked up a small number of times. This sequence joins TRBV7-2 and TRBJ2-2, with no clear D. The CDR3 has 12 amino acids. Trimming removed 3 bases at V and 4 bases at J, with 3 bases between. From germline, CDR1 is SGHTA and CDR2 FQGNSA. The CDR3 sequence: CASSLRTGELFF. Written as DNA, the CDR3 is TGTGCCAGCAGCTTGCGCACCGGGGAGCTGTTTTTT.

The DNA of the CDR3 is TGTGCCAGCAGTTTATTCCGGGAGGAAGATACGCAGTATTTT. Its translation is CASSLFREEDTQYF. The J gene is TRBJ2-3, the V gene TRBV6-5; 7 bases line up with TRBD2. The ends lost 4 bases at V and 5 bases at J; junction bases unmatched: 6. The germline V gene has CDR1 MNHEY and CDR2 SVGAGI. There are 14 residues in the CDR3.

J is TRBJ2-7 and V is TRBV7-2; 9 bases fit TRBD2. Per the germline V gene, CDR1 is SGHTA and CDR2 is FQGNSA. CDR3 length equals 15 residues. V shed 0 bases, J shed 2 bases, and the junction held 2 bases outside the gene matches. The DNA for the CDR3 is TGTGCCAGCAGCTTAGCGTTAGCGGGAGCCTACGAGCAGTACTTC. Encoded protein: CASSLALAGAYEQYF.